The next 4 T cell receptor beta chains were all read from a single sample in a study of blood T cell repertoires in COVID-19. The table came from immunoSEQ multiplex PCR; TCRdb's copy has only in-frame clones and leaves some out. The sample shows tens of thousands of clones, 75% to 90% of them seen only once. Sequences were obtained from peripheral blood. These TCRs come from a man in his fifties or sixties with active COVID-19.

This clone has more than one count but fewer than ten. This sequence joins TRBV15 and TRBJ2-2; D perhaps matches TRBD2 (7 bases). The CDR3 runs to 17 residues. The germline CDR1 and CDR2 sequences are LNHNV and YYDKDF (reference sequence). The ends were cut back, 1 base at V and 4 bases at J, with 16 bases in the middle. CDR3 protein: CATSRVRDAGATGELFF. CDR3 nucleotides: TGTGCCACCAGCAGAGTTCGGGACGCGGGGGCCACCGGGGAGCTGTTTTTT. Together with reference TRBV15 and TRBJ2-2, the CDR3 gives the full variable domain: DAMVIQNPRYQVTQFGKPVTLSCSQTLNHNVMYWYQQKSSQAPKLLFHYYDKDFNNEADTPDNFQSRRPNTSFCFLDIRSPGLGDTAMYLCATSRVRDAGATGELFFGEGSRLTVL.

CDR3 nucleotides: TGTGCCAGTAGCAACCCGACAGGGTCTCAGCCCCAGCATTTT. Translation: CASSNPTGSQPQHF. This chain joins TRBV19 and TRBJ1-5; 7 bases line up with TRBD1. The germline CDR1 and CDR2 sequences are LNHDA and SQIVND (reference sequence). CDR3 size: 14 residues. V gave up 6 bases and J gave up 6 bases; unmatched junction bases: 8. The whole variable domain, filled in from reference TRBV19 and TRBJ1-5, reads DGGITQSPKYLFRKEGQNVTLSCEQNLNHDAMYWYRQDPGQGLRLIYYSQIVNDFQKGDIAEGYSVSREKKESFPLTVTSAQKNPTAFYLCASSNPTGSQPQHFGDGTRLSIL.

The V and J genes are TRBV7-9 and TRBJ1-1; a possible D gene is TRBD1 (6 bases). This CDR3 comprises 16 residues. The V gene lost 5 bases and the J gene lost 1 base, with 17 bases spanning the gap. The germline V gene encodes CDR1 SEHNR and CDR2 FQNEAQ (reference sequence). CDR3 DNA sequence: TGTGCCAGCAGCATTGGGACACCGAGAAAGAACACTGAAGCTTTCTTT. Encoded protein: CASSIGTPRKNTEAFF.

The chain combines TRBV5-6 with TRBJ2-3; a possible D gene is TRBD1 (5 bases). V was pared by 1 base and J by 4 bases, with 7 bases between. This CDR3 spans 13 amino acids. Per the germline V gene, CDR1 is SGHDT and CDR2 is YYEEEE. Written as DNA, the CDR3 is TGTGCCAGCAGCTTGTTGGGGCCAGATACGCAGTATTTT. Encoded protein: CASSLLGPDTQYF.